This T cell receptor (beta chain) was recovered during a study of blood T cell repertoires in COVID-19. At the level of the study: COVID-19 samples from acute and convalescent phases originated in the United States, Italy and Spain. PBMCs, B-cell-depleted T cells, or T cells provided the cDNA or gDNA that made up the material.

Per the original data handling: Amplifying reference gene primers gave estimates of nucleated cell counts. The method was immunoSEQ multiplex PCR; TCRdb's version includes in-frame clones alone and lacks a portion of them. V, J and clone size are taken as reported in that table, and D and trimming were inferred from the DNA itself. The table lists about 270,000 clones, 70% to 90% of them singletons, with approximately 12% in the top ten. Followed longitudinally, the Seattle patients had been enrolled during active infection. After removal of 0 bases from V and 8 bases from J, the junction contained 6 bases not matched to a gene. From germline, CDR1 is LNHDA and CDR2 SQIVND (reference sequence). The CDR3 has 14 residues.

The chain employs TRBV19 and TRBJ1-2, with 7 bases identical to TRBD1. The sample was peripheral blood. This TCR was sampled from a woman aged 25 to 45 with COVID-19, enrolled during active disease. The CDR3 DNA is TGTGCCAGTAGTATAGATACAGGGGAGCGAGGCTACACCTTC. This translates into CASSIDTGERGYTF. Combining the CDR3 with reference TRBV19 and TRBJ1-2 gives the whole variable domain DGGITQSPKYLFRKEGQNVTLSCEQNLNHDAMYWYRQDPGQGLRLIYYSQIVNDFQKGDIAEGYSVSREKKESFPLTVTSAQKNPTAFYLCASSIDTGERGYTFGSGTRLTVV.